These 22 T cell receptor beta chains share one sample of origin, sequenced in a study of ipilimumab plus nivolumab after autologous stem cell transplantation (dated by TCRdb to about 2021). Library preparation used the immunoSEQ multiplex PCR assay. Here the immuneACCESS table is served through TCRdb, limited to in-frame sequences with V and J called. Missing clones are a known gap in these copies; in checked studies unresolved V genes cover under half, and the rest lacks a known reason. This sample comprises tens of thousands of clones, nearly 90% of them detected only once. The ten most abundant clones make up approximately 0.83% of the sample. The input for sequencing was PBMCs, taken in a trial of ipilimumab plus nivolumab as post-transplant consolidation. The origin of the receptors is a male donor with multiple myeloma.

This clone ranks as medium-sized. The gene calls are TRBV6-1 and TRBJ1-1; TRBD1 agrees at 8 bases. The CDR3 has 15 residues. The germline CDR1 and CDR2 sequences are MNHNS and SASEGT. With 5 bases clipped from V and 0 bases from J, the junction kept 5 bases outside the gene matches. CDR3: CASSPGQAVNTEAFF. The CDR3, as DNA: TGTGCCAGCAGTCCGGGACAGGCGGTGAACACTGAAGCTTTCTTT.

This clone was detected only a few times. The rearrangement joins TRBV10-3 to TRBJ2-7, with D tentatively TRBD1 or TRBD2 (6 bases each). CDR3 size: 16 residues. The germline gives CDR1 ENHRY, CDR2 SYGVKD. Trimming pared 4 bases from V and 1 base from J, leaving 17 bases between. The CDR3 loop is CAISAGSRGGSYEQYF. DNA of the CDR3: TGTGCCATCAGTGCGGGATCCAGGGGAGGATCCTACGAGCAGTACTTC.

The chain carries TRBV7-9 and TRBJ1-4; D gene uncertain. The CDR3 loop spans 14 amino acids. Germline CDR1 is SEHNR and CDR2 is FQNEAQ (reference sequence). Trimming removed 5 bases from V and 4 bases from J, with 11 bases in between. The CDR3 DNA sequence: TGTGCCAGCAGCCCTGGCGAGGGTAATGAAAAACTGTTTTTT. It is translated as CASSPGEGNEKLFF. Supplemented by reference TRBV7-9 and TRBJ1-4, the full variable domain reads DTGVSQNPRHKITKRGQNVTFRCDPISEHNRLYWYRQTLGQGPEFLTYFQNEAQLEKSRLLSDRFSAERPKGSFSTLEIQRTEQGDSAMYLCASSPGEGNEKLFFGSGTQLSVL.

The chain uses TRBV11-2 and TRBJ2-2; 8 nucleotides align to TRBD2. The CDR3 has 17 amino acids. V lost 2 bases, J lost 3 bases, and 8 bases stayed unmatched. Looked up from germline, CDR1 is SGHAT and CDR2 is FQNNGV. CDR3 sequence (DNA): TGTGCCAGCAGCTTACAACCGGCGGGAGGAGACACCGGGGAGCTGTTTTTT. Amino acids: CASSLQPAGGDTGELFF.

The CDR3 spells CASRQALPEPQHF. In nucleotides, the CDR3 is TGTGCCAGCCGCCAGGCGCTCCCGGAGCCCCAGCATTTT. V gene TRBV28 combines with J gene TRBJ1-5; D call uncertain. The CDR3 sequence is 13 residues long. V lost 8 bases and J lost 8, with 16 bases in between. Germline values: CDR1 MDHEN, CDR2 SYDVKM.

The CDR3 DNA follows: TGTGCCAGCAGTGGACGGACAAGAGGAAACACCATATATTTT. Protein sequence: CASSGRTRGNTIYF. The chain is built from TRBV6-1 and TRBJ1-3, with D perhaps matching TRBD1 (5 bases). This CDR3 contains 14 residues. Looked up from germline, CDR1 is MNHNS and CDR2 is SASEGT. V lost 4 bases and J lost 4, with 11 bases in between.

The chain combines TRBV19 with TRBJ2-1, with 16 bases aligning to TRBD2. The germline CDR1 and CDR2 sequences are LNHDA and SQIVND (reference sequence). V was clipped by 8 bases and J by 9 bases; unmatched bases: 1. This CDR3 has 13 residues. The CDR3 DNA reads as TGTGCCAGTGGGACTAGCGGGAGGGGTGAGCAGTTCTTC. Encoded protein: CASGTSGRGEQFF.

In DNA, the CDR3 is TGTGCCAGCAGCGTAGTCGGACTAGCGGGGACCTACGAGCAGTACTTC. Translation gives CASSVVGLAGTYEQYF. The chain carries TRBV9 and TRBJ2-7; 12 nucleotides match TRBD2. The CDR3 is 16 amino acids. The germline gives CDR1 SGDLS, CDR2 YYNGEE. V was pared by 0 bases and J by 2 bases, with 3 bases of the junction left unmatched.

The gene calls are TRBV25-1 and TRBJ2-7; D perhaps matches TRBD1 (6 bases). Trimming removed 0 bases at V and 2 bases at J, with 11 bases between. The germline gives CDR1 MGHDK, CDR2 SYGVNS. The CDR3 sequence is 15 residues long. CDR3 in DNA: TGTGCCAGCAGTGAATATAAGGGACATCCCTACGAGCAGTACTTC. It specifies CASSEYKGHPYEQYF.

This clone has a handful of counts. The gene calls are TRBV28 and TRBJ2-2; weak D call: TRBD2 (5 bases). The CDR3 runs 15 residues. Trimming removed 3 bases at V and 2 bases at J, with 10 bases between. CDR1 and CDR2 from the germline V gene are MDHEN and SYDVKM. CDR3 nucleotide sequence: TGTGCCAGCAGTTTGGGAGTCTTTAACACCGGGGAGCTGTTTTTT. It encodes CASSLGVFNTGELFF.

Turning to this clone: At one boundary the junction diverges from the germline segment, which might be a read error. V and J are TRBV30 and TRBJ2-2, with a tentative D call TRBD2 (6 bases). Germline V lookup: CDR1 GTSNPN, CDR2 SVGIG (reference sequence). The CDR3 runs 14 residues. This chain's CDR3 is CASTPRGNTGGLFF. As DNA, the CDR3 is TGTGCCTCCACCCCACGGGGTAACACCGGGGGGCTGTTTTTT.

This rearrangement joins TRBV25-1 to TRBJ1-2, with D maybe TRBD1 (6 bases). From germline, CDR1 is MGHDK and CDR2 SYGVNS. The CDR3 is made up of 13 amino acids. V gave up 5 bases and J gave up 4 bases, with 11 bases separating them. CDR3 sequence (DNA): TGTGCCAGCAGTAAGACAGGCTTCTATGGCTACACCTTC. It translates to CASSKTGFYGYTF.

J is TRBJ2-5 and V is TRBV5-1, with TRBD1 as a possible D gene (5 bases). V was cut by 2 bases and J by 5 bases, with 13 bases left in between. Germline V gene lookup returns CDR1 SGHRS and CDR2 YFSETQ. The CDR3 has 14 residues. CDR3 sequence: CASSFQTVGETQYF. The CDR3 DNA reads TGCGCCAGCAGCTTCCAGACAGTTGGCGAGACCCAGTACTTC.

The CDR3 protein is CASSQDIGDRNGYTF. CDR3 DNA sequence: TGCGCCAGCAGCCAAGATATTGGGGACAGGAATGGCTACACCTTC. The chain recombines TRBV4-3 with TRBJ1-2; 8 bases match TRBD1. CDR3 length: 15 amino acids. J lost 6 bases, V lost 0 bases, and 6 bases had no gene match. Per germline, CDR1 LGHNA and CDR2 YSLEER.

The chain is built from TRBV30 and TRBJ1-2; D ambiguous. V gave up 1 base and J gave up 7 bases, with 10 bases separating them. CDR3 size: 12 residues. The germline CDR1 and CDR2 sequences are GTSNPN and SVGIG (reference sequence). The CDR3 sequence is CAWSASGPGYTF. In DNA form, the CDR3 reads TGTGCCTGGAGTGCTAGTGGCCCTGGCTACACCTTC.

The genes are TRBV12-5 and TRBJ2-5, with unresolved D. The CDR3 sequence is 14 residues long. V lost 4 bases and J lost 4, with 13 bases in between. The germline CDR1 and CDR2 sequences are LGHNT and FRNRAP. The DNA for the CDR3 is TGTGCTAGTGGTTCGGTAGTAGTAGGAGAGACCCAGTACTTC. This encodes CASGSVVVGETQYF.

The CDR3 sequence is CAWSGRNYGYTF. The DNA for the CDR3 is TGTGCCTGGAGTGGACGGAACTATGGCTACACCTTC. The V and J genes are TRBV30 and TRBJ1-2; D is ambiguous. The ends were cut back, 1 base at V and 2 bases at J, with 5 bases in the middle. The germline gives CDR1 GTSNPN, CDR2 SVGIG (reference sequence). CDR3 size: 12 residues.

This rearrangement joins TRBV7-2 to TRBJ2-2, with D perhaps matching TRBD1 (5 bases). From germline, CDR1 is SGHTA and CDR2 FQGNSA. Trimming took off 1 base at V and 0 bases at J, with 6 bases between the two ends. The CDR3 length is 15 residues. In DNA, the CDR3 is TGTGCCAGCAGCTTAGGACAGCCGAACACCGGGGAGCTGTTTTTT. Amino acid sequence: CASSLGQPNTGELFF.

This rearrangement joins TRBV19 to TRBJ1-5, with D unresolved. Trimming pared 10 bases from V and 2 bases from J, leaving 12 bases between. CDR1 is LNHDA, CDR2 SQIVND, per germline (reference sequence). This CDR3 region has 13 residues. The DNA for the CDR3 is TGTGCCACCAAGCCCCGGGGCAATCAGCCCCAGCATTTT. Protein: CATKPRGNQPQHF.

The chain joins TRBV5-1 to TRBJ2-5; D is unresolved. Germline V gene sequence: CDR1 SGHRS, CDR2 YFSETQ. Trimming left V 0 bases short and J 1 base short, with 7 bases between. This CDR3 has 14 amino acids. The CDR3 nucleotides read TGCGCCAGCAGCTTGGACAGTGTCCAAGAGACCCAGTACTTC. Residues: CASSLDSVQETQYF.

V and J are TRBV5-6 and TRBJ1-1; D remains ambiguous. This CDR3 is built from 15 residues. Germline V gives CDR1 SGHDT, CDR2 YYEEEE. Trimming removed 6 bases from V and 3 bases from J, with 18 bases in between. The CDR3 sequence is CASTSLGNSDTEAFF. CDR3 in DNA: TGTGCCAGCACCAGTCTCGGGAATTCCGACACTGAAGCTTTCTTT.

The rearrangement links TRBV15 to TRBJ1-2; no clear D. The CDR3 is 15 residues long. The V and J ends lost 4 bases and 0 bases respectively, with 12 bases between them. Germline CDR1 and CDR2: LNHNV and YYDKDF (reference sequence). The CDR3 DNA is TGTGCCACCAGCACTCTCCCCCCAGCTAACTATGGCTACACCTTC. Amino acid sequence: CATSTLPPANYGYTF.